One sample yielded the 23 T cell receptor beta chains listed below, sequenced in a study of shared clonotypes between healthy human individuals. Sequencing was performed with immunoSEQ multiplex PCR; in TCRdb, only in-frame clones are kept and a portion is missing. The table has 450,000 or so clones, approximately 80% seen once. Sequenced sample: PBMCs. These receptors all stem from a woman in her thirties or forties in good health. Some clones in this sample may be carry-over from other donors' samples.

The chain carries TRBV7-9 and TRBJ2-2, with D possibly TRBD2 on 5 matching bases. The CDR3 is 15 residues long. The V end lost 3 bases, the J end lost 4 bases, and 12 bases lay between the germline ends. Germline V lookup: CDR1 SEHNR, CDR2 FQNEAQ (reference sequence). The CDR3, as DNA: TGTGCCAGCAGCTTGGGGAGCTCGAGCACCGGGGAGCTGTTTTTT. Amino acid sequence: CASSLGSSSTGELFF.

The chain joins TRBV30 to TRBJ2-2; 10 nucleotides match TRBD2. J lost 6 bases, V lost 7 bases, and 8 bases had no gene match. Per germline, CDR1 GTSNPN and CDR2 SVGIG (reference sequence). The length of the CDR3 is 14 residues. CDR3 sequence (DNA): TGTGCCTACTCCGGGACTAGCGAGGCCGGGGAGCTGTTTTTT. Translating gives CAYSGTSEAGELFF.

A remark on this clone: A far larger clone lies a single base away; this is likely a read error. The V call is TRBV7-9, the J call TRBJ1-5; tentative D call: TRBD1 (6 bases). The CDR3 runs 18 residues. Germline lookup yields CDR1 SEHNR and CDR2 FQNEAQ (reference sequence). The V and J ends lost 3 bases and 1 base respectively, with 19 bases between them. The CDR3 bases are TGTGCCAGCAGCTTGGCAGGAGGGGGACTTACGAGCAATCAGCCCCAGCATTTT. This translates into CASSLAGGGLTSNQPQHF.

J is TRBJ2-6 and V is TRBV30, with a weak D call TRBD2 (5 bases). The V gene lost 8 bases and the J gene lost 1 base, with 21 bases spanning the gap. The CDR3 has 17 amino acids. The germline V gene has CDR1 GTSNPN and CDR2 SVGIG (reference sequence). The CDR3 sequence: CAVSRGASRSGANVLTF. The CDR3 DNA is TGTGCCGTTAGTCGGGGAGCTTCCCGATCTGGGGCCAACGTCCTGACTTTC.

J is TRBJ2-7 and V is TRBV5-5, with D perhaps TRBD1 or TRBD2 (5 bases each). V was shortened by 3 bases and J by 2 bases, with 12 bases between the two germline ends. CDR1 SGHKS and CDR2 YYEKEE come from the germline V gene (reference sequence). The CDR3 consists of 14 residues. The CDR3: CASSYGDGTYEQYF. For the CDR3, the DNA is TGTGCCAGCAGCTATGGGGACGGAACCTACGAGCAGTACTTC.

The CDR3 protein is CASSLSGFSRGYTF. The CDR3 region has the DNA TGTGCCAGCAGTTTATCGGGGTTTTCTCGTGGCTACACCTTC. The rearrangement uses TRBV27 and TRBJ1-2, with D uncertain. The CDR3 loop spans 14 amino acids. V was shortened by 0 bases and J by 7 bases, with 12 bases between the two germline ends. Germline CDR1 is MNHEY and CDR2 is SMNVEV (reference sequence).

The gene calls are TRBV28 and TRBJ2-7; weak D call: TRBD1 (6 bases). This CDR3 has 14 residues. Trimming stripped 8 bases from V and 2 bases from J, with 16 bases between. Per germline, CDR1 MDHEN and CDR2 SYDVKM. CDR3: CASCKTGITYEQYF. Here the CDR3 DNA reads TGTGCCAGCTGTAAAACAGGGATAACCTACGAGCAGTACTTC.

Regarding this clone: Since a much larger clone is just one base distant, this may be a read error. This sequence joins TRBV27 and TRBJ2-1; D gene uncertain. The germline CDR1 and CDR2 sequences are MNHEY and SMNVEV (reference sequence). The CDR3 covers 13 residues. The CDR3 bases are TGTGCCAGCAGTTTGTGGTCATCGGATGAGCAGCTCTTC. It codes for CASSLWSSDEQLF.

This rearrangement joins TRBV5-1 to TRBJ1-2, with D perhaps matching TRBD1 (5 bases). The CDR3 has 15 amino acids. V lost 0 bases, J lost 1 base, and 10 bases lay in between. Per the germline V gene, CDR1 is SGHRS and CDR2 is YFSETQ. CDR3 bases: TGCGCCAGCAGCTTGGGACAGCAATTTAACTATGGCTACACCTTC. This codes for CASSLGQQFNYGYTF. Full variable domain (missing parts from reference TRBV5-1 and TRBJ1-2): KAGVTQTPRYLIKTRGQQVTLSCSPISGHRSVSWYQQTPGQGLQFLFEYFSETQRNKGNFPGRFSGRQFSNSRSEMNVSTLELGDSALYLCASSLGQQFNYGYTFGSGTRLTVV.

The chain joins TRBV5-4 to TRBJ2-1; 8 bases fit TRBD2. V gave up 4 bases and J gave up 0 bases; unmatched junction bases: 3. This CDR3 contains 15 residues. Germline CDR1 reads SGHNT; CDR2 reads YYREEE (reference sequence). Here the CDR3 DNA reads TGTGCCAGCAGCGCCAGCGGGAGCTCCTACAATGAGCAGTTCTTC. Its protein is CASSASGSSYNEQFF. Looking up the rest from reference TRBV5-4 and TRBJ2-1 gives the full variable domain: ETGVTQSPTHLIKTRGQQVTLRCSSQSGHNTVSWYQQALGQGPQFIFQYYREEENGRGNFPPRFSGLQFPNYSSELNVNALELDDSALYLCASSASGSSYNEQFFGPGTRLTVL.

V and J are TRBV5-1 and TRBJ2-7; 7 bases line up with TRBD1. V dropped 3 bases and J dropped 6; count of bases not matched to a gene: 6. Germline loops: CDR1 SGHRS, CDR2 YFSETQ. The CDR3 spans 13 residues. The CDR3 region is CASSSGQASEQYF. The CDR3 DNA reads TGCGCCAGCAGCTCCGGACAGGCCAGCGAGCAGTACTTC.

The rearrangement joins TRBV6-1 to TRBJ1-5; D is unclear. Trimming cost V 10 bases and J 2 bases, with 12 bases left between them. CDR3 length equals 13 residues. The germline V gene encodes CDR1 MNHNS and CDR2 SASEGT. The CDR3: CATGKEGNQPQHF. The DNA of the CDR3 is TGTGCCACCGGAAAGGAAGGCAATCAGCCCCAGCATTTT.

The V and J genes are TRBV7-2 and TRBJ2-7, with 9 bases aligning to TRBD2. This CDR3 region has 16 residues. Trimming removed 5 bases from V and 0 bases from J; junction bases left unmatched: 8. Germline values: CDR1 SGHTA, CDR2 FQGNSA. The CDR3 DNA reads as TGTGCCAGCAGCCCCGCTAGCGGGAAAAGCTCCTACGAGCAGTACTTC. Translation: CASSPASGKSSYEQYF.

The gene calls are TRBV7-3 and TRBJ2-3, with D uncertain. Trimming stripped 5 bases from V and 3 bases from J, with 9 bases between. The CDR3 loop spans 13 amino acids. Germline assignment: CDR1 SGHTA and CDR2 FQGTGA. The CDR3 DNA sequence: TGTGCCAGCAGCCCCCCTTGGACAGATACGCAGTATTTT. Translating gives CASSPPWTDTQYF.

This clone was seen a single time. The chain joins TRBV27 to TRBJ2-7, with a tentative D call TRBD1 (6 bases). Per the germline V gene, CDR1 is MNHEY and CDR2 is SMNVEV (reference sequence). CDR3 length equals 14 residues. V gave up 5 bases and J gave up 2 bases, with 13 bases separating them. The CDR3 region is CASSPGGGTYEQYF. In DNA, the CDR3 is TGTGCCAGCAGTCCAGGTGGGGGCACCTACGAGCAGTACTTC.

V usage is TRBV7-2 and J usage is TRBJ2-1; D is unclear. V lost 1 base, J lost 8 bases, and 9 bases lay in between. Germline V CDR1 and CDR2: SGHTA, FQGNSA. The CDR3 has 13 residues. The CDR3 sequence: CASSLGVQYEQFF. The CDR3 nucleotides read TGTGCCAGCAGCTTAGGGGTCCAGTATGAGCAGTTCTTC.

Note on this clone: This is likely an artifact of a read error, given a far larger clone one base away. The chain carries TRBV5-4 and TRBJ1-2, with TRBD1 as a possible D gene (5 bases). The V gene lost 3 bases and the J gene lost 6 bases, with 15 bases spanning the gap. The CDR3 has 14 residues. Germline V gene data show CDR1 as SGHNT and CDR2 as YYREEE (reference sequence). The CDR3 DNA is TGTGCCAGCAGCTCAGCCCGGGGGGACCATGGCTACACCTTC. It yields the protein CASSSARGDHGYTF.

The chain links TRBV10-3 to TRBJ2-5; 12 bases map to TRBD1. V was clipped by 2 bases and J by 5 bases; unmatched bases: 9. The CDR3 totals 17 residues. Germline CDR1 reads ENHRY; CDR2 reads SYGVKD. CDR3 nucleotides: TGTGCCATCAGTGAGGAGGCGGGACAGGGGGCCGTGGAGACCCAGTACTTC. Translation gives CAISEEAGQGAVETQYF.

The chain carries TRBV5-1 and TRBJ2-7; 7 bases match TRBD1. Germline assignment: CDR1 SGHRS and CDR2 YFSETQ. The CDR3 has 15 residues. The V segment lost 2 bases and the J segment 2 bases; nucleotides outside the gene matches: 7. The CDR3 here is CASSLQTGTTYEQYF. The CDR3 DNA sequence: TGCGCCAGCAGCTTACAGACAGGGACCACCTACGAGCAGTACTTC.

The V call is TRBV11-2, the J call TRBJ2-5, with 8 bases identical to TRBD2. Germline CDR1 reads SGHAT; CDR2 reads FQNNGV. The CDR3 runs to 13 residues. The ends lost 5 bases at V and 5 bases at J; junction bases unmatched: 4. The CDR3 sequence: CASSQAGVETQYF. The DNA of the CDR3 is TGTGCCAGCAGCCAAGCGGGAGTGGAGACCCAGTACTTC.

The V and J genes are TRBV9 and TRBJ2-3, with 13 nucleotides matching TRBD2. The CDR3 has 15 residues. V shed 0 bases and J 6 bases; nucleotides not matched to a gene: 1. CDR1 SGDLS and CDR2 YYNGEE come from the germline V gene. CDR3 loop: CASSVGTSGSDTQYF. CDR3 DNA sequence: TGTGCCAGCAGCGTAGGGACTAGCGGGAGTGATACGCAGTATTTT.

This clone appeared once. This sequence joins TRBV27 and TRBJ1-1; 8 bases align to TRBD1. J lost 0 bases, V lost 5 bases, and 2 bases had no gene match. The CDR3 has 14 amino acids. CDR1 MNHEY and CDR2 SMNVEV come from the germline V gene (reference sequence). In DNA, the CDR3 is TGTGCCAGCAGTCTGACAGGGGTGAACACTGAAGCTTTCTTT. Translated, it gives CASSLTGVNTEAFF.

CDR3 DNA sequence: TGTGCCAGCAGTTCCACACCGGCGGAGGGCAGCGAGCAGTACTTC. Translated: CASSSTPAEGSEQYF. The chain links TRBV6-1 to TRBJ2-7, with a weak D call TRBD2 (6 bases). The CDR3 totals 15 residues. With 5 bases removed from V and 6 bases from J, the gap between germline ends came to 20 bases. In germline, CDR1 is MNHNS, CDR2 SASEGT.